The table lists the clone carrying this T cell receptor (beta chain) with a count of one. Its target is not known. This entry is derived from a study of cytomegalovirus exposure and HLA in healthy donors. Notes on the study in general: Most CMV-associated TCR beta chains were later found to appear HLA-restricted.

Amplification used 60 Vbeta primers and 13 Jbeta primers. Assay: immunoSEQ multiplex PCR; the TCRdb copy retains only in-frame clones and omits some. The sample consists of over 100,000 clones, 60% to 80% of them appearing once. The V and J ends lost 4 bases and 3 bases, in that order; junction bases with no gene match: 7. This CDR3 has 17 amino acids. Germline CDR1 reads SGHDT; CDR2 reads YYEEEE. This receptor was taken from a human donor in good health. What was sequenced was PBMCs. This rearrangement joins TRBV5-6 to TRBJ2-3; 14 bases align to TRBD2. CDR3 nucleotides: TGTGCCAGCAGCGGGACTAGCGGGGGTCTCTTAACAGATACGCAGTATTTT. Protein product: CASSGTSGGLLTDTQYF.